Presented here are 18 T cell receptor beta chains from one specimen sequenced in a study of blood T cells in healthy people across ages. The use of a sample-barcoded 5' primer and a J-beta primer mix characterized a second PCR of roughly 7 to 11 cycles. Using its own MiXCR run on the 5' RACE reads, TCRdb lists one record per CDR3 protein. The sample records fewer than 2,000,000 distinct CDR3 sequences, roughly two fifths being singletons. The specimen was blood. These receptors all come from a human donor in good health.

The gene calls are TRBV27 and TRBJ2-7, with D unresolved. The CDR3 loop spans 14 amino acids. V lost 5 bases and J 0 bases, leaving 11 bases between the germline ends. CDR1 MNHEY and CDR2 SMNVEV come from the germline V gene (reference sequence). The CDR3 is CASSVRLDSYEQYF. Written as DNA, the CDR3 is TGTGCCAGCAGTGTACGTCTGGACTCCTACGAGCAGTACTTC.

The chain carries TRBV10-3 and TRBJ1-5; 7 bases are shared with TRBD1. This CDR3 comprises 14 residues. Germline V gives CDR1 ENHRY, CDR2 SYGVKD. J gave up 5 bases and V 2 bases, and 3 bases lay outside the gene matches. CDR3 coding DNA: TGTGCCATCAGTGAGGGGCAGGGGGATCAGCCCCAGCATTTT. This gives the protein CAISEGQGDQPQHF.

With respect to this clonotype: With a much larger clone just one base away, this may be a read error. Likely a read error: the CDR3 ends without its conserved phenylalanine or tryptophan. This sequence joins TRBV4-1 and TRBJ2-7; D is unclear. The CDR3 is 13 amino acids. CDR1 and CDR2 from the germline V gene are MGHRA and YSYEKL. V lost 1 base to trimming and J lost 3 bases, with 7 bases between them. CDR3 sequence (DNA): TGCGCCAGCAGCCAAGGGCGGAACTACGAGCAGTACTTA. Translated, it gives CASSQGRNYEQYL.

The chain is built from TRBV29-1 and TRBJ2-5; D unresolved. The CDR3 loop spans 14 amino acids. The germline V and J ends were trimmed by 0 bases and 2 bases, with 10 bases remaining between them. Germline V lookup: CDR1 SQVTM, CDR2 ANQGSEA. The CDR3, as DNA: TGCAGCGTTGAAGATCTGCTCTCACAAGAGACCCAGTACTTC. Its protein is CSVEDLLSQETQYF.

The rearrangement links TRBV20-1 to TRBJ2-3, with 9 bases lining up with TRBD2. In germline, CDR1 is DFQATT, CDR2 SNEGSKA (reference sequence). The CDR3 contains 13 residues. The CDR3, as DNA: TGCAGCCCTCTAGCGGGGCTCACAGATACGCAGTATTTT. Its protein is CSPLAGLTDTQYF.

V usage is TRBV29-1 and J usage is TRBJ2-7; a weak D match, TRBD1 (6 bases). The CDR3 is 13 residues long. V was cut by 6 bases and J by 3 bases, with 15 bases left in between. The germline gives CDR1 SQVTM, CDR2 ANQGSEA. In nucleotides, the CDR3 is TGCAGCGTATTGATTGGGACAAGCTACGAGCAGTACTTC. Translating gives CSVLIGTSYEQYF.

The V call is TRBV27, the J call TRBJ2-2; D possibly corresponds to TRBD1 (5 bases). CDR1 MNHEY and CDR2 SMNVEV come from the germline V gene (reference sequence). Trimming cost V 1 base and J 5 bases, with 17 bases left between them. The CDR3 totals 17 residues. The CDR3, as DNA: TGTGCCAGCAGTTTATTTTCCCCAGGGATGGGGACCGGGGAGCTGTTTTTT. The encoded protein is CASSLFSPGMGTGELFF.

V and J are TRBV9 and TRBJ2-7; D is undetermined. The length of the CDR3 is 14 residues. The germline V and J ends were trimmed by 0 bases and 1 base, with 8 bases remaining between them. Germline values: CDR1 SGDLS, CDR2 YYNGEE. The CDR3 reads CASSVDAGSYEQYF. The CDR3 nucleotides read TGTGCCAGCAGCGTAGATGCAGGTTCCTACGAGCAGTACTTC. The full variable domain, its missing parts supplied by reference TRBV9 and TRBJ2-7, is DSGVTQTPKHLITATGQRVTLRCSPRSGDLSVYWYQQSLDQGLQFLIQYYNGEERAKGNILERFSAQQFPDLHSELNLSSLELGDSALYFCASSVDAGSYEQYFGPGTRLTVT.

This clonotype was observed at least ten times. V gene TRBV20-1 combines with J gene TRBJ2-5; D is uncertain. The V gene's germline CDR1 is DFQATT and CDR2 SNEGSKA (reference sequence). This CDR3 contains 11 residues. This CDR3 is CSPQFQETQYF. The CDR3 coding sequence is TGCAGCCCACAGTTCCAAGAGACCCAGTACTTC.

This chain connects TRBV6-5 to TRBJ2-5; D might be TRBD2 (6 bases). Trimming cost V 1 base and J 5 bases, with 8 bases left between them. CDR1 and CDR2 from the germline V gene are MNHEY and SVGAGI. The CDR3 sequence is 13 residues long. The CDR3 nucleotides are TGTGCCAGCAGTTACTTCCGGGGGGAGACCCAGTACTTC. Translation: CASSYFRGETQYF.

This chain links TRBV9 with TRBJ2-1; a possible D gene is TRBD2 (6 bases). The V end was cut by 0 bases, the J end by 5 bases, with 12 bases between. The germline CDR1 and CDR2 sequences are SGDLS and YYNGEE. The CDR3 is 15 residues long. The CDR3 reads CASSVGGGLNNEQFF. The CDR3 DNA follows: TGTGCCAGCAGCGTAGGGGGAGGACTGAACAATGAGCAGTTCTTC.

The genes are TRBV6-2 or TRBV6-3 and TRBJ2-7; D perhaps matches TRBD2 (6 bases). CDR3 length: 13 residues. The germline V gene has CDR1 MNHEY and CDR2 SVGEGT. V was cut by 10 bases and J by 4 bases, with 17 bases left in between. CDR3 bases: TGTGCCACCAAACGTCGGGGGTTGTACGAGCAGTACTTC. As protein: CATKRRGLYEQYF.

A few counts support this clonotype. This chain joins TRBV6-2 or TRBV6-3 and TRBJ2-5; no clear D gene. V was cut by 1 base and J by 1 base, with 7 bases left in between. The CDR3 extends over 14 amino acids. The germline V gene encodes CDR1 MNHEY and CDR2 SVGEGT. The DNA for the CDR3 is TGTGCCAGCAGTTACTATACTCCCCAAGAGACCCAGTACTTC. Translating gives CASSYYTPQETQYF.

This clonotype turned up a few times. V and J are TRBV20-1 and TRBJ2-5; possibly TRBD1 for D (5 bases). The tail of the sequence fits TRBJ2-7 better, so the J call may be wrong. Germline lookup yields CDR1 DFQATT and CDR2 SNEGSKA (reference sequence). This CDR3 spans 15 amino acids. CDR3 sequence: CSARDGRQSYYEQYF. The CDR3 region has the DNA TGCAGTGCTAGAGATGGGCGACAGAGTTACTACGAGCAGTACTTC.

The genes are TRBV12-3 or TRBV12-4 and TRBJ2-7, with D tentatively TRBD2 (5 bases). The CDR3 length is 14 residues. V lost 6 bases and J lost 2, with 14 bases in between. CDR3 in amino acids: CASRFIGVPYEQYF. CDR3 nucleotide sequence: TGTGCCAGCAGGTTCATCGGGGTTCCCTACGAGCAGTACTTC.

This clonotype has just a few counts. This sequence joins TRBV7-2 and TRBJ1-1; 7 bases align to TRBD1. J gave up 9 bases and V 4 bases, and 2 bases lay outside the gene matches. The length of the CDR3 is 11 residues. From germline, CDR1 is SGHTA and CDR2 FQGNSA. The CDR3 bases are TGTGCCAGCAGCTGGGGACAGAAAGCTTTCTTT. Protein sequence: CASSWGQKAFF.

This clonotype has just a few counts. The CDR3 sequence is CASSPTARDYGYTF. In DNA, the CDR3 is TGTGCCAGCAGCCCGACAGCGCGGGATTATGGCTACACCTTC. The chain couples TRBV5-6 to TRBJ1-2, with D possibly being TRBD1 (5 bases). The CDR3 sequence is 14 residues long. The germline V gene encodes CDR1 SGHDT and CDR2 YYEEEE. V gave up 4 bases and J gave up 5 bases, with 15 bases separating them.

The chain employs TRBV12-3 or TRBV12-4 and TRBJ2-7, with D perhaps being TRBD1 or TRBD2 (6 bases each). The V end was cut by 6 bases, the J end by 2 bases, with 20 bases between. The CDR3 spans 16 residues. The CDR3 nucleotides are TGTGCCAGCAGCTCCACACCGGGGGCAGCCCCCTACGAGCAGTACTTC. Translation: CASSSTPGAAPYEQYF.